This TCR beta chain originates from a study of blood T cells in healthy people across ages. Study-level findings and limits: Donors of long life had a larger count of naive CD4+ cells and greater diversity than aged donors.

This clonotype has only a few counts. Its antigen is unknown. A second PCR of 7 to 11 cycles used a sample-barcoded 5' primer and a J-beta primer mix. In TCRdb, the 5' RACE reads were re-called with MiXCR into one record per CDR3 protein. This sample has some 640,000 distinct CDR3 sequences, with around 48% found just once. The sequenced material came from blood. This TCR was recovered from a woman aged 60 to 75 in good health.

The CDR3 DNA follows: TGTGCCAGCAGGGAAATAGCCAAAAACATTCAGTACTTC. Its translation is CASREIAKNIQYF. J is TRBJ2-4 and V is TRBV12-3 or TRBV12-4; no clear D. The CDR3 is 13 amino acids. Trimming removed 6 bases from V and 0 bases from J, with 6 bases in between.